This T cell receptor beta chain was captured by sequencing in a study of T cell responses to AZD1222 COVID-19 vaccine. Broader study findings: Spike-wide coverage was observed for vaccine-associated CD4 TCRs, with dominant responses at 160-218 and 743-854.

Turning to this clone: The antigen remains unidentified.

Profiled with immunoSEQ multiplex PCR; TCRdb holds only in-frame clones, not every one. The table has about 94,000 clones, around 87% seen once; the top ten hold over 10%. The clonotype comes from an adult who received the AZD1222 COVID-19 vaccine. The sample consisted of peripheral blood, taken 28 days after the second AZD1222 dose.

The CDR3 coding sequence is TGTGCCAGCACTCCTAGCGGGAGGGCCTGGGAGACCCAGTACTTC. Its protein is CASTPSGRAWETQYF. This rearrangement joins TRBV6-5 to TRBJ2-5; 12 bases are a match to TRBD2. V dropped 7 bases and J dropped 5; count of bases not matched to a gene: 8. The CDR3 loop spans 15 amino acids. Germline assignment: CDR1 MNHEY and CDR2 SVGAGI.